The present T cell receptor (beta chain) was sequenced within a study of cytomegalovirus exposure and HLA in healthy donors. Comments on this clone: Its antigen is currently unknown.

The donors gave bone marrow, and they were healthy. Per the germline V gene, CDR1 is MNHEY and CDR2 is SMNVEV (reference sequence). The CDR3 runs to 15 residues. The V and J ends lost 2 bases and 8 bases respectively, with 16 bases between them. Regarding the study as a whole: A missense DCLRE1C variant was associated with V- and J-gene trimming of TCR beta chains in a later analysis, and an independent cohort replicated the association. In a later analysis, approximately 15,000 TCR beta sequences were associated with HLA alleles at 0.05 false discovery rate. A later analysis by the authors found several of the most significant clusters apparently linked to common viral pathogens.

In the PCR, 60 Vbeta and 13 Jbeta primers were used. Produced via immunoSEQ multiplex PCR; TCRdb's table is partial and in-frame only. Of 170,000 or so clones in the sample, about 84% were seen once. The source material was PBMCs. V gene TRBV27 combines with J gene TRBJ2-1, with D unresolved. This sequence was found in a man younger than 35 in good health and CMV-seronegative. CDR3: CASSLSDSAWYEQFF. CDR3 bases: TGTGCCAGCAGTTTAAGTGACTCCGCGTGGTATGAGCAGTTCTTC.